This is a list of T cell receptor beta chains from one sample in a study of beta chain features in type 1 diabetes. Sequencing was performed with immunoSEQ multiplex PCR; in TCRdb, only in-frame clones are kept and a portion is missing. The sample holds about 250,000 clones, roughly 13% seen once. The sequencing input was naive CD4+ T cells from blood. The receptors come from a woman in her thirties or forties in good health. Both conserved end residues are part of each CDR3. D genes are given only for firm matches. The size of a clone is reported for some rows only, either as once, few or many, or as a class for expanded clones.

CDR3 length	D gene	clone size	J gene	V gene	CDR3 DNA	CDR3 protein
16	-	-	TRBJ2-3	TRBV6-5	TGTGCCAGCAGTTACGGGGGCAGCCTAAGCACAGATACGCAGTATTTT	CASSYGGSLSTDTQYF
14	TRBD2	-	TRBJ2-7	TRBV7-2	TGTGCCAGCAGCCCGTCGGGGGGGATCTACGAGCAGTACTTC	CASSPSGGIYEQYF
15	TRBD1	-	TRBJ1-6	TRBV7-2	TGTGCCAGCAGCTTAGACAGGGGAGGAGGTTCACCCCTCCACTTT	CASSLDRGGGSPLHF
16	TRBD2	-	TRBJ2-5	TRBV10-3	TGTGCCATCAGTGATACGAGCGGGAGAGGTCGAGAGACCCAGTACTTC	CAISDTSGRGRETQYF
13	-	-	TRBJ1-2	TRBV25-1	TGTGCCAGCACAGGGCTGGCTAACTATGGCTACACCTTC	CASTGLANYGYTF
12	-	few	TRBJ2-3	TRBV6-1	TGTGCCAGCAGAAGACAGGTTGATACGCAGTATTTT	CASRRQVDTQYF
16	TRBD1	-	TRBJ2-7	TRBV15	TGTGCCACCAGCAGAGGCCTAATAGGACAGGGAGGCGAGCAGTACTTC	CATSRGLIGQGGEQYF
14	-	-	TRBJ1-5	TRBV7-2	TGTGCCAGCAGCTTAGCCTATAGCAATCAGCCCCAGCATTTT	CASSLAYSNQPQHF
15	-	-	TRBJ1-4	TRBV7-2	TGTGCCAGCAGCCACGTACAGGGAATCGGTGAAAAACTGTTTTTT	CASSHVQGIGEKLFF
15	-	-	TRBJ1-2	TRBV18	TGTGCCAGCTCCCGGGCGGGGGAGAGTAGCTATGGCTACACCTTC	CASSRAGESSYGYTF
17	TRBD1	-	TRBJ2-3	TRBV18	TGTGCCAGCTCGTCAAGAGTTGGACAGGGGGCTCGAGATACGCAGTATTTT	CASSSRVGQGARDTQYF
12	-	-	TRBJ1-6	TRBV19	TGTGCCAGTAGTGGACAAAACTCACCCCTCCACTTT	CASSGQNSPLHF
13	-	few	TRBJ1-1	TRBV7-2	TGTGCCAGCAGCTTTGTTATGAACACTGAAGCTTTCTTT	CASSFVMNTEAFF
15	-	few	TRBJ1-5	TRBV6-5	TGTGCCAGCAGTTACAACCAGGAAGGCAATCAGCCCCAGCATTTT	CASSYNQEGNQPQHF
14	TRBD1	few	TRBJ2-3	TRBV6-5	TGTGCCAGCAGTCCGGGACAGAGCACAGATACGCAGTATTTT	CASSPGQSTDTQYF
11	-	-	TRBJ2-4	TRBV19	TGTGCCAGTTCGACAGGACCGTTTCAGTACTTC	CASSTGPFQYF
17	TRBD1	-	TRBJ1-1	TRBV7-9	TGTGCCAGCAGCCCGTGGGACAGGGGGCGAGGGAACACTGAAGCTTTCTTT	CASSPWDRGRGNTEAFF